The next 14 T cell receptor beta chains were all read from a single sample in a study of brain T cells in children with intractable seizures. The protocol was immunoSEQ multiplex PCR, while the TCRdb copy is restricted to in-frame clones and leaves out a portion. In the table there are tens of thousands of clones, around 93% of which are singletons. This sample comprised peripheral blood, obtained at surgery. The receptors were gathered from a boy younger than two with tuberous sclerosis and intractable seizures.

This chain links TRBV30 with TRBJ1-1; D is ambiguous. Germline CDR1 GTSNPN, CDR2 SVGIG (reference sequence). V lost 2 bases and J lost 0, with 13 bases in between. The CDR3 spans 15 residues. Here the CDR3 DNA reads TGTGCCTGGAGTAAAAGGGCAGTTATGAACACTGAAGCTTTCTTT. Translation: CAWSKRAVMNTEAFF.

The V and J genes are TRBV11-3 and TRBJ2-2, with D hard to call. CDR3 size: 15 residues. Trimming pared 0 bases from V and 6 bases from J, leaving 11 bases between. The germline CDR1 and CDR2 sequences are SGHNT and YENEEA. The CDR3 nucleotides are TGTGCCAGCAGCTTAGAGGCAGGACGCGCCGGGGAGCTGTTTTTT. As protein: CASSLEAGRAGELFF.

V is TRBV3-1 (or the pseudogene TRBV3-2) and J is TRBJ2-2; D is undetermined. The V end lost 3 bases, the J end lost 7 bases, and 12 bases lay between the germline ends. Germline V gives CDR1 LGHDT, CDR2 YNNKEL (reference sequence). This CDR3 is 14 amino acids long. CDR3 loop: CASSQMGTGGELFF. The CDR3 bases are TGTGCCAGCAGCCAGATGGGTACGGGCGGGGAGCTGTTTTTT.

The chain couples TRBV7-2 to TRBJ2-6; D may be TRBD2 (6 bases). The CDR3 has 17 amino acids. Per germline, CDR1 SGHTA and CDR2 FQGNSA. V dropped 1 base and J dropped 0 bases, with 10 bases sitting between them. CDR3: CASSLVVADSGANVLTF. In DNA, the CDR3 is TGTGCCAGCAGCTTAGTAGTAGCGGACTCTGGGGCCAACGTCCTGACTTTC.

The gene calls are TRBV2 and TRBJ1-1, with TRBD1 as a possible D gene (5 bases). The V end lost 6 bases, the J end lost 3 bases, and 11 bases lay between the germline ends. Germline V gives CDR1 SNHLY, CDR2 FYNNEI. The CDR3 has 13 amino acids. The DNA for the CDR3 is TGTGCCAGCAGCGACACCAGGGACACTGAAGCTTTCTTT. Protein: CASSDTRDTEAFF.

V and J are TRBV27 and TRBJ1-2; the D is unclear. The germline gives CDR1 MNHEY, CDR2 SMNVEV (reference sequence). Trimming shortened V by 3 bases and J by 0 bases, and 11 bases separated the two germline ends. This CDR3 spans 15 amino acids. The CDR3 is CASSFGLRANYGYTF. CDR3 DNA sequence: TGTGCCAGCAGTTTTGGTTTAAGGGCTAACTATGGCTACACCTTC.

The gene calls are TRBV27 and TRBJ1-2; D ambiguous. The CDR3 length is 13 residues. Germline loops: CDR1 MNHEY, CDR2 SMNVEV (reference sequence). Trimming left V 0 bases short and J 0 bases short, with 2 bases between. The CDR3 sequence is CASSLSANYGYTF. CDR3 in DNA: TGTGCCAGCAGTTTATCAGCTAACTATGGCTACACCTTC.

This chain uses TRBV28 with TRBJ1-3; no clear D. Trimming removed 0 bases at V and 0 bases at J, with 12 bases between. The CDR3 contains 17 residues. CDR1 is MDHEN, CDR2 SYDVKM, per germline. CDR3 coding DNA: TGTGCCAGCAGTTTATGGAGCCGGAGAGGCTCTGGAAACACCATATATTTT. This gives the protein CASSLWSRRGSGNTIYF. Together with reference TRBV28 and TRBJ1-3, the CDR3 gives the full variable domain: DVKVTQSSRYLVKRTGEKVFLECVQDMDHENMFWYRQDPGLGLRLIYFSYDVKMKEKGDIPEGYSVSREKKERFSLILESASTNQTSMYLCASSLWSRRGSGNTIYFGEGSWLTVV.

The chain links TRBV7-9 to TRBJ2-1; 9 bases are a match to TRBD2. The CDR3 spans 16 residues. V shed 2 bases, J shed 7 bases, and the junction held 9 bases outside the gene matches. Germline V lookup: CDR1 SEHNR, CDR2 FQNEAQ (reference sequence). CDR3 residues: CASSLSGLAGRNEQFF. The DNA of the CDR3 is TGTGCCAGCAGCTTATCGGGGCTAGCGGGAAGGAATGAGCAGTTCTTC.

This rearrangement joins TRBV19 to TRBJ1-6, with 7 bases that match TRBD1. This CDR3 is 15 amino acids long. Germline lookup yields CDR1 LNHDA and CDR2 SQIVND (reference sequence). V trimming: 5 bases; J trimming: 3 bases; junction bases outside the gene matches: 4. The CDR3, as DNA: TGTGCCAGTAGTCTGGGACAGAGCTATAATTCACCCCTCCACTTT. This encodes CASSLGQSYNSPLHF.

V and J are TRBV9 and TRBJ2-3; D is ambiguous. The CDR3 consists of 15 residues. Germline V lookup: CDR1 SGDLS, CDR2 YYNGEE. With 0 bases removed from V and 0 bases from J, the gap between germline ends came to 8 bases. The DNA of the CDR3 is TGTGCCAGCAGCGTAGGGGCTTCTAGCACAGATACGCAGTATTTT. This gives the protein CASSVGASSTDTQYF. The entire variable domain, with the rest obtained from reference TRBV9 and TRBJ2-3, is as follows: DSGVTQTPKHLITATGQRVTLRCSPRSGDLSVYWYQQSLDQGLQFLIQYYNGEERAKGNILERFSAQQFPDLHSELNLSSLELGDSALYFCASSVGASSTDTQYFGPGTRLTVL.

About this clone: One end of the junction fails to match germline, which may point to a read error. This chain joins TRBV7-2 and TRBJ2-1, with D unclear. CDR3 length equals 13 residues. Germline loops: CDR1 SGHTA, CDR2 FQGNSA. CDR3 coding DNA: TGTGCCAGCAGCCTAGACTCCAACAATGAGCAGTTCTTC. Its translation is CASSLDSNNEQFF.

The V and J genes are TRBV25-1 and TRBJ1-6; D perhaps matches TRBD1 (6 bases). V dropped 3 bases and J dropped 7 bases, with 13 bases sitting between them. Germline-derived CDR1 and CDR2 are MGHDK and SYGVNS. The CDR3 totals 15 residues. CDR3 bases: TGTGCCAGCAGTGACTACAGGGTAGGGAATTCACCCCTCCACTTT. Residues: CASSDYRVGNSPLHF.

This rearrangement joins TRBV29-1 to TRBJ1-2; no definite D call. The CDR3 consists of 19 residues. Trimming removed 3 bases at V and 0 bases at J, with 26 bases between. Germline V gene data show CDR1 as SQVTM and CDR2 as ANQGSEA. CDR3 loop: CSVEKKPRSRLWANYGYTF. The CDR3 DNA sequence: TGCAGCGTTGAGAAAAAGCCCCGTTCCCGGCTCTGGGCTAACTATGGCTACACCTTC.